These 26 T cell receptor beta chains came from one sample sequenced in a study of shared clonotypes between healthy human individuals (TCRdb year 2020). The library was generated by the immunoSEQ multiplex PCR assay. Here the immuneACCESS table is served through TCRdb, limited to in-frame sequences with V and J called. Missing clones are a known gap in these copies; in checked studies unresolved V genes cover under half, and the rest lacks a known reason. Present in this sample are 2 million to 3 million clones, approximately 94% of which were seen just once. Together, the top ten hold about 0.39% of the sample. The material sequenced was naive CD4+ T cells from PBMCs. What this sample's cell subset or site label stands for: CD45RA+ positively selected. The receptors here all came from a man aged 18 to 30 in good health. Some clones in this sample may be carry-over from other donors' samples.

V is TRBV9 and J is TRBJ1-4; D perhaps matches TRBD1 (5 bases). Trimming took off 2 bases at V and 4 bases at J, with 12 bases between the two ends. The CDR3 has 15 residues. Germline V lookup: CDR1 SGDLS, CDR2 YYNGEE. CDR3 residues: CASSVRALGNEKLFF. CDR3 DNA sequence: TGTGCCAGCAGCGTCAGGGCTTTGGGTAATGAAAAACTGTTTTTT.

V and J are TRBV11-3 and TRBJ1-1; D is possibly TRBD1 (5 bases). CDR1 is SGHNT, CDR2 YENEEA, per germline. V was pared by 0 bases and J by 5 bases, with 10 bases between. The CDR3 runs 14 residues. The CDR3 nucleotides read TGTGCCAGCAGCTTAGAGTACGGGGCAACTGAAGCTTTCTTT. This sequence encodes CASSLEYGATEAFF.

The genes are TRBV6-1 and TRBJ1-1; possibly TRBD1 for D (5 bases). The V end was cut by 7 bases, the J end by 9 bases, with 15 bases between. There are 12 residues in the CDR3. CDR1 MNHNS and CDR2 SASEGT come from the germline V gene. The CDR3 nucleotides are TGTGCCAGCAATATTAGACAGACCAAAGCTTTCTTT. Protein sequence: CASNIRQTKAFF.

The CDR3 DNA is TGTGCCAGCAGCTCCACCGGACTGGGGGAGCAGTACTTC. Protein product: CASSSTGLGEQYF. This chain links TRBV7-9 with TRBJ2-7; TRBD2 is a possible D gene (5 bases). Germline V gene data show CDR1 as SEHNR and CDR2 as FQNEAQ (reference sequence). Trimming took 4 bases from V and 7 from J, leaving 14 bases between them. This CDR3 is built from 13 residues.

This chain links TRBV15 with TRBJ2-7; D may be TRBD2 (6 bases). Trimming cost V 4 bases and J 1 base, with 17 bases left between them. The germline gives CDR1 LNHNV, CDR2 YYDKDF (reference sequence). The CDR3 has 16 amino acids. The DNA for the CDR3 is TGTGCCACCAGCAACGGATGGGCGGGAACTTCCTACGAGCAGTACTTC. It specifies CATSNGWAGTSYEQYF. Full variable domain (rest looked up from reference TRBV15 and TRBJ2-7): DAMVIQNPRYQVTQFGKPVTLSCSQTLNHNVMYWYQQKSSQAPKLLFHYYDKDFNNEADTPDNFQSRRPNTSFCFLDIRSPGLGDTAMYLCATSNGWAGTSYEQYFGPGTRLTVT.

This CDR3 is CASSATGGAEKLFF. CDR3 DNA sequence: TGTGCCAGCTCAGCTACAGGGGGAGCTGAAAAACTGTTTTTT. V gene TRBV18 combines with J gene TRBJ1-4; TRBD1 matches at 8 bases. V shed 5 bases and J 7 bases; nucleotides not matched to a gene: 6. From germline, CDR1 is KGHSH and CDR2 LQKENI. The CDR3 is 14 residues long.

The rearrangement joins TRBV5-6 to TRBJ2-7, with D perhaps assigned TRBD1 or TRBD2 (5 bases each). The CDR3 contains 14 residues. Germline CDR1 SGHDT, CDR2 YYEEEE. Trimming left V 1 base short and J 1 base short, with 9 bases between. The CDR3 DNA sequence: TGTGCCAGCAGCTTGCGGGACGGGTCCTACGAGCAGTACTTC. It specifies CASSLRDGSYEQYF.

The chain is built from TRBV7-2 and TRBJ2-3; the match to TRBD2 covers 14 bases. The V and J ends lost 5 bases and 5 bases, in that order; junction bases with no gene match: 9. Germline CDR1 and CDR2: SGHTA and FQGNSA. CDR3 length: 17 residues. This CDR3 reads CASSPQIGTSGRDTQYF. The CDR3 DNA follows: TGTGCCAGCAGCCCCCAAATCGGGACTAGCGGGAGAGATACGCAGTATTTT. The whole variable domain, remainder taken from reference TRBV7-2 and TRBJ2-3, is GAGVSQSPSNKVTEKGKDVELRCDPISGHTALYWYRQSLGQGLEFLIYFQGNSAPDKSGLPSDRFSAERTGGSVSTLTIQRTQQEDSAVYLCASSPQIGTSGRDTQYFGPGTRLTVL.

CDR3 DNA sequence: TGTGCCAGTAGTAACCCCGGGACAGGAAGACAAGAGACCCAGTACTTC. Its translation: CASSNPGTGRQETQYF. The chain couples TRBV19 to TRBJ2-5; 8 nucleotides agree with TRBD1. In germline, CDR1 is LNHDA, CDR2 SQIVND (reference sequence). The CDR3 runs to 16 residues. With V trimmed by 4 bases and J by 2 bases, 9 bases remained unmatched.

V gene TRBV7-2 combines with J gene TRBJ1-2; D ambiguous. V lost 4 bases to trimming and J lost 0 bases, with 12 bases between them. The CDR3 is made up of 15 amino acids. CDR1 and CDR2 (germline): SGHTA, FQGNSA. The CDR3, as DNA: TGTGCCAGCAGCTCCCCTTGGAGGGCTAACTATGGCTACACCTTC. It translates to CASSSPWRANYGYTF.

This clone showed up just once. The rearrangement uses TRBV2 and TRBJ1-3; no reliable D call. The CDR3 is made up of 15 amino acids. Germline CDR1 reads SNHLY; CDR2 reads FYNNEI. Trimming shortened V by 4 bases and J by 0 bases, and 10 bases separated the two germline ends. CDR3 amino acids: CASSGGRSSGNTIYF. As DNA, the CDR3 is TGTGCCAGCAGTGGCGGCCGGAGCTCTGGAAACACCATATATTTT. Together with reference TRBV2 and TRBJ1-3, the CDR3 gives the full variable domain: EPEVTQTPSHQVTQMGQEVILRCVPISNHLYFYWYRQILGQKVEFLVSFYNNEISEKSEIFDDQFSVERPDGSNFTLKIRSTKLEDSAMYFCASSGGRSSGNTIYFGEGSWLTVV.

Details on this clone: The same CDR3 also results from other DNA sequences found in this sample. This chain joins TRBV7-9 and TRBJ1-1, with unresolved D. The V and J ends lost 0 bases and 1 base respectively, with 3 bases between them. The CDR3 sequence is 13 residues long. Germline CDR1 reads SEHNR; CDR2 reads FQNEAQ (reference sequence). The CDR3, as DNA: TGTGCCAGCAGCTTAGCCGGGAACACTGAAGCTTTCTTT. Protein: CASSLAGNTEAFF.

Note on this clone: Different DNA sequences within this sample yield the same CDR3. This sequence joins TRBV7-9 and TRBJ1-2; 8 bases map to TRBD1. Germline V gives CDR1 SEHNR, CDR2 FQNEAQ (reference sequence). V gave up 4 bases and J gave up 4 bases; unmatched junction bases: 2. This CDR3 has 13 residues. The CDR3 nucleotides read TGTGCCAGCAGCTCGGGACAGGCCTATGGCTACACCTTC. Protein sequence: CASSSGQAYGYTF. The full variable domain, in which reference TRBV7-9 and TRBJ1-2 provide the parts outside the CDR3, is DTGVSQNPRHKITKRGQNVTFRCDPISEHNRLYWYRQTLGQGPEFLTYFQNEAQLEKSRLLSDRFSAERPKGSFSTLEIQRTEQGDSAMYLCASSSGQAYGYTFGSGTRLTVV.

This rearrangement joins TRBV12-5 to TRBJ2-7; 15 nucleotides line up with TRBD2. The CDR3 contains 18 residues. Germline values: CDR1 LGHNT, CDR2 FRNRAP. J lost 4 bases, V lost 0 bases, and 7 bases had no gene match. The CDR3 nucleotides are TGTGCTAGTGGTTTGGTAGCCCGGACTAGCGGGAGGGTATACGAGCAGTACTTC. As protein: CASGLVARTSGRVYEQYF.

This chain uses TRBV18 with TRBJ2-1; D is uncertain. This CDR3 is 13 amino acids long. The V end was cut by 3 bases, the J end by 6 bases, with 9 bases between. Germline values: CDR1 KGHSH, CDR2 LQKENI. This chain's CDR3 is CASSPQNINEQFF. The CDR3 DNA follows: TGTGCCAGCTCACCTCAGAACATCAATGAGCAGTTCTTC.

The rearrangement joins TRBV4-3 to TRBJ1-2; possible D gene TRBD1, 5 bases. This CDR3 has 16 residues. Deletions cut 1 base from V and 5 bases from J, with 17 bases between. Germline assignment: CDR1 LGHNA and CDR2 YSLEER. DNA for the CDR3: TGCGCCAGCAGCCAAGTCGGGGCTCTTTCGATGTATGGCTACACCTTC. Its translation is CASSQVGALSMYGYTF.

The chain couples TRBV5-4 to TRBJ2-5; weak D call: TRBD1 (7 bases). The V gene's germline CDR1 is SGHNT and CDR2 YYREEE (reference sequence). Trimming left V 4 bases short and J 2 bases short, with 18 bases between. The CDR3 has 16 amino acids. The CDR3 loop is CASSGGSGQPQETQYF. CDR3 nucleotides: TGTGCCAGCAGCGGGGGGTCGGGACAGCCTCAAGAGACCCAGTACTTC.

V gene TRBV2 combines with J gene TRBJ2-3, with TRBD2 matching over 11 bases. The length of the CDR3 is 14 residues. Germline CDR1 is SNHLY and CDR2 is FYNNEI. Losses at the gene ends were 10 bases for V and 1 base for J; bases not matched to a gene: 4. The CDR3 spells CATPGLAGTDTQYF. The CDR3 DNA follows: TGTGCCACCCCGGGACTAGCGGGCACAGATACGCAGTATTTT.

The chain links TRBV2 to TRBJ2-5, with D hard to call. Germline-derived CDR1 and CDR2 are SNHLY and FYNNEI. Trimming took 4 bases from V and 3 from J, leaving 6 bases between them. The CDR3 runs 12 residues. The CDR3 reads CASSAPKETQYF. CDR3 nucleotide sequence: TGTGCCAGCAGTGCGCCGAAAGAGACCCAGTACTTC.

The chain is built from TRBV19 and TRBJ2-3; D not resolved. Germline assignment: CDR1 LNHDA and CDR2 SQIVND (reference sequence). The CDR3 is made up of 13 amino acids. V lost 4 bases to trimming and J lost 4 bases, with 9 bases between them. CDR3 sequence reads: CASSKGDPDTQYF. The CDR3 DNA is TGTGCCAGTAGTAAGGGCGATCCAGATACGCAGTATTTT.

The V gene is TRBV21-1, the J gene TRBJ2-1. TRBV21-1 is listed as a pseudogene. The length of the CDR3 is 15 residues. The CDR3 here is CASSKGVVASNEQFF. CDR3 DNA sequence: TGTGCCAGCAGCAAAGGGGTAGTCGCGAGCAATGAGCAGTTCTTC.

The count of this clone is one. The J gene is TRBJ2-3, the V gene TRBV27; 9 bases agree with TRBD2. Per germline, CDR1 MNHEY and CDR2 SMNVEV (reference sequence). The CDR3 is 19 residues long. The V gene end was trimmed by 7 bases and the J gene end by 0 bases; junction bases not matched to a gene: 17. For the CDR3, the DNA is TGTGCCAGCACCACGAACCAGCTCGGCGGGAGGGCTAGCACAGATACGCAGTATTTT. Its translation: CASTTNQLGGRASTDTQYF.

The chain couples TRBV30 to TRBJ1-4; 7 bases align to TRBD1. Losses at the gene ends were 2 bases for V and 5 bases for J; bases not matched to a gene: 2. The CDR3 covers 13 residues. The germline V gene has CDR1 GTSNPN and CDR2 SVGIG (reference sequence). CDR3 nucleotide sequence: TGTGCCTGGAGTTTACAGGGGAATGAAAAACTGTTTTTT. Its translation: CAWSLQGNEKLFF.

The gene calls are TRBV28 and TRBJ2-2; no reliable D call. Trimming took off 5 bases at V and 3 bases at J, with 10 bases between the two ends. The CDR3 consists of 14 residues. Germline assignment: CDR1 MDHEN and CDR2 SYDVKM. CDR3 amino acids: CASSQRYDTGELFF. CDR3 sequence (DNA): TGTGCCAGCAGTCAGAGGTATGACACCGGGGAGCTGTTTTTT. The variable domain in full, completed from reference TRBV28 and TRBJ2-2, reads DVKVTQSSRYLVKRTGEKVFLECVQDMDHENMFWYRQDPGLGLRLIYFSYDVKMKEKGDIPEGYSVSREKKERFSLILESASTNQTSMYLCASSQRYDTGELFFGEGSRLTVL.

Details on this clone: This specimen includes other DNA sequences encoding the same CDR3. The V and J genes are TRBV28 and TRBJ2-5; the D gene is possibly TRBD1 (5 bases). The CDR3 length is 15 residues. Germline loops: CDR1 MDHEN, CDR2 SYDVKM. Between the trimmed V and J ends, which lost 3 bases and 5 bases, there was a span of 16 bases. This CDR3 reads CASSFRGAGEETQYF. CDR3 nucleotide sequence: TGTGCCAGCAGTTTTAGGGGCGCCGGTGAGGAGACCCAGTACTTC. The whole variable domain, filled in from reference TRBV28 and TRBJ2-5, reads DVKVTQSSRYLVKRTGEKVFLECVQDMDHENMFWYRQDPGLGLRLIYFSYDVKMKEKGDIPEGYSVSREKKERFSLILESASTNQTSMYLCASSFRGAGEETQYFGPGTRLLVL.

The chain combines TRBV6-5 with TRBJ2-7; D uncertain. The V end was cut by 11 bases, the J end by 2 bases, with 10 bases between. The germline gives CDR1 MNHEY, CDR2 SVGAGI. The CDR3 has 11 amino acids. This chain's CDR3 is CAQGLPYEQYF. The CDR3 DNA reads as TGTGCCCAAGGGTTGCCCTACGAGCAGTACTTC.